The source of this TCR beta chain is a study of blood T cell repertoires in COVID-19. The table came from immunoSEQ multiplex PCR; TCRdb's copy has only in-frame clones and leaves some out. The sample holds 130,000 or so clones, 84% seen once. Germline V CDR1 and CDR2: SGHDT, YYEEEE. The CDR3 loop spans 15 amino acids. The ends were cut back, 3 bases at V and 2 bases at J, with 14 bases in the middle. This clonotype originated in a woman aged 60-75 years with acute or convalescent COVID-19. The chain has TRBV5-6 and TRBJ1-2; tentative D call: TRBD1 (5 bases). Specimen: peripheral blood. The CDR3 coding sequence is TGTGCCAGCAGCTATGGTAACGGGGGGAACTATGGCTACACCTTC. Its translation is CASSYGNGGNYGYTF.